This T cell receptor beta chain stems from a study of OX40 agonist ivuxolimab in advanced cancers. Using immunoSEQ multiplex PCR, the repertoire was profiled, and TCRdb retains in-frame clones only, with some absent. The repertoire has under 60,000 clones, 85% to 90% of them found once; the top ten carry approximately 5%. J gave up 3 bases and V 1 base, and 6 bases lay outside the gene matches. Germline assignment: CDR1 SGHNT and CDR2 YENEEA. There are 16 residues in the CDR3. People who had autoimmune disease history or systemic immunosuppression were excluded. Material: CD4+ or CD8+ T cells sorted from blood, obtained in a trial of the OX40 agonist ivuxolimab. The clonotype was recovered from an adult with an advanced solid tumor such as melanoma, head and neck, liver or kidney cancer. The rearrangement joins TRBV11-3 to TRBJ2-3; TRBD1 aligns across 8 bases. The CDR3 region is CASSLGYRGSTDTQYF. The CDR3 coding sequence is TGTGCCAGCAGCTTAGGATACAGGGGGAGTACAGATACGCAGTATTTT.